The rows below give T cell receptor beta chains drawn from one sample of a study of technical replicates of blood from several donors. Generated by immunoSEQ multiplex PCR, the TCRdb table keeps only in-frame clones and is missing some. The table has 6,000 to 7,000 clones, around 96% seen once. Sequenced: PBMCs. The receptors were gathered from a human donor in good health. Each CDR3 is given with its conserved first and last residue. D genes are given only for firm matches. The size of a clone is reported for some rows only, either as once, few or many, or as a class for expanded clones.

v_call: TRBV27; clone_size: -; j_call: TRBJ2-7; d_call: -; cdr3_nt: TGTGCCAGCAGTCCCCCCCTCGGGAGTATCTCCTACGAGCAGTACTTC; cdr3_aa: CASSPPLGSISYEQYF
v_call: TRBV10-3; clone_size: -; j_call: TRBJ2-1; d_call: TRBD2; cdr3_nt: TGTGCCATCCGGGACCCGGGGGGGCAGTTCTTC; cdr3_aa: CAIRDPGGQFF
v_call: TRBV7-6; clone_size: -; j_call: TRBJ2-1; d_call: TRBD2; cdr3_nt: TGTGCCAGCAGCTTCGGGACTAAGATCTACAATGAGCAGTTCTTC; cdr3_aa: CASSFGTKIYNEQFF
v_call: TRBV19; clone_size: once; j_call: TRBJ1-2; d_call: -; cdr3_nt: TGTGCCAGTAGTACCCTTTACAGGGAACAGGGCTACTATGGCTACACCTTC; cdr3_aa: CASSTLYREQGYYGYTF
v_call: TRBV15; clone_size: -; j_call: TRBJ2-1; d_call: -; cdr3_nt: TGTGCCACCAGCAGAGGCGGGAATCCCGGCAGTGAGCAGTTCTTC; cdr3_aa: CATSRGGNPGSEQFF
v_call: TRBV7-9; clone_size: -; j_call: TRBJ2-3; d_call: TRBD2; cdr3_nt: TGTGCCAGCAGCTCCGACTGGCGGGAGGGCCAGGGCACAGATACGCAGTATTTT; cdr3_aa: CASSSDWREGQGTDTQYF
v_call: TRBV19; clone_size: -; j_call: TRBJ1-3; d_call: TRBD1; cdr3_nt: TGTGCCAGCGAGGACAGGGACGCAGTCTCCGGAAACACCATATATTTT; cdr3_aa: CASEDRDAVSGNTIYF
v_call: TRBV11-3; clone_size: -; j_call: TRBJ2-1; d_call: TRBD2; cdr3_nt: TGTGCCAGCAGCTCTGGACTAGCCTACAATGAGCAGTTCTTC; cdr3_aa: CASSSGLAYNEQFF
v_call: TRBV5-1; clone_size: -; j_call: TRBJ2-2; d_call: TRBD1; cdr3_nt: TGCGCCAGCAGCGCCGGGACAGGGGCCACCGGGGAGCTGTTTTTT; cdr3_aa: CASSAGTGATGELFF
v_call: TRBV5-6; clone_size: -; j_call: TRBJ1-2; d_call: -; cdr3_nt: TGTGCCAGCAGCTTGGGGGTTCTAGGTGGAGATGGCTACACCTTC; cdr3_aa: CASSLGVLGGDGYTF
v_call: TRBV5-1; clone_size: -; j_call: TRBJ2-5; d_call: TRBD2; cdr3_nt: TGCGCCAGCAGCTTTCCTAGCGGGAGCGGGGATCGGGAGACCCAGTACTTC; cdr3_aa: CASSFPSGSGDRETQYF
v_call: TRBV5-1; clone_size: -; j_call: TRBJ2-1; d_call: TRBD2; cdr3_nt: TGCGCCAGCAGCTTGTTGATAGCGGGAGGTCCGGGGTACAATGAGCAGTTCTTC; cdr3_aa: CASSLLIAGGPGYNEQFF
v_call: TRBV12-2; clone_size: -; j_call: TRBJ2-3; d_call: -; cdr3_nt: TGTGCAAGTCGCTTTGCTTGCGGGAGGGACACAGATACGCAGTATTTT; cdr3_aa: CASRFACGRDTDTQYF
v_call: TRBV9; clone_size: -; j_call: TRBJ2-5; d_call: TRBD1; cdr3_nt: TGTGCCAGCAGCGTAGGAGGTTTACAGGGGGTAGAGACCCAGTACTTC; cdr3_aa: CASSVGGLQGVETQYF
v_call: TRBV28; clone_size: -; j_call: TRBJ2-7; d_call: TRBD2; cdr3_nt: TGTGCCAGCAGTTTAACTAGCGGGGGACCCTACGAGCAGTACTTC; cdr3_aa: CASSLTSGGPYEQYF
v_call: TRBV28; clone_size: -; j_call: TRBJ1-4; d_call: -; cdr3_nt: TGTGCCACGTCTAGTGTGGGGAGACCAAATGAAAAACTGTTTTTT; cdr3_aa: CATSSVGRPNEKLFF
v_call: TRBV6-1; clone_size: -; j_call: TRBJ2-7; d_call: TRBD1; cdr3_nt: TGTGCCAGCAGTGAGGACAGGGAGTTTAACTACGAGCAGTACTTC; cdr3_aa: CASSEDREFNYEQYF
v_call: TRBV7-9; clone_size: -; j_call: TRBJ2-3; d_call: TRBD2; cdr3_nt: TGTGCCAGCAGGCAAGGGCGGCTAGCGGGAGTGTCTACTGCAGATACGCAGTATTTT; cdr3_aa: CASRQGRLAGVSTADTQYF
v_call: TRBV13; clone_size: -; j_call: TRBJ1-2; d_call: TRBD1; cdr3_nt: TGTGCCAGCAGCGGACAGGTTTTGCTAGAGGGCTACACCTTC; cdr3_aa: CASSGQVLLEGYTF
v_call: TRBV7-9; clone_size: -; j_call: TRBJ2-5; d_call: -; cdr3_nt: TGTGCCAGCAGCTTAGAGGCGGGGGAGACCCAGTACTTC; cdr3_aa: CASSLEAGETQYF
v_call: TRBV10-1; clone_size: -; j_call: TRBJ2-3; d_call: TRBD2; cdr3_nt: TGCGCCAGCAGTGACACCGGGACTAAGCAGTATTTT; cdr3_aa: CASSDTGTKQYF
v_call: TRBV25-1; clone_size: -; j_call: TRBJ2-5; d_call: -; cdr3_nt: TGTGCCAGCAGTGAAGTCGCGGGTCTACAAGAGACCCAGTACTTC; cdr3_aa: CASSEVAGLQETQYF
v_call: TRBV29-1; clone_size: -; j_call: TRBJ2-4; d_call: TRBD2; cdr3_nt: TGCAGCGCCCTGGGAAGCGGGAGGGCCGGGGACATTCAGTACTTC; cdr3_aa: CSALGSGRAGDIQYF
v_call: TRBV10-2; clone_size: -; j_call: TRBJ2-1; d_call: TRBD2; cdr3_nt: TGCGCCAGGGGGGGGACCCTCTACAATGAGCAGTTCTTC; cdr3_aa: CARGGTLYNEQFF
v_call: TRBV7-6; clone_size: -; j_call: TRBJ1-3; d_call: TRBD1; cdr3_nt: TGTGCCAGCAGCTCGATGACAGGGGCTGGAAACACCATATATTTT; cdr3_aa: CASSSMTGAGNTIYF
v_call: TRBV27; clone_size: -; j_call: TRBJ2-1; d_call: TRBD2; cdr3_nt: TGTGCCAGCAGTTTTCTAGCGGGAGTTGGTGAGCAGTTCTTC; cdr3_aa: CASSFLAGVGEQFF
v_call: TRBV6-5; clone_size: -; j_call: TRBJ1-2; d_call: TRBD1; cdr3_nt: TGTGCCAGCAGTTACGGGACAGGGGAAATATATGGCTACACCTTC; cdr3_aa: CASSYGTGEIYGYTF
v_call: TRBV2; clone_size: -; j_call: TRBJ2-7; d_call: TRBD1; cdr3_nt: TGTGCCAGCAGTGATGGTTTCTTCGGCGGACAGGGGATGAGGGAGCAGTACTTC; cdr3_aa: CASSDGFFGGQGMREQYF
v_call: TRBV2; clone_size: -; j_call: TRBJ1-2; d_call: TRBD1; cdr3_nt: TGTGCCAGCAGCTCCGGGACAGGGTCGGGTGGCTACACCTTC; cdr3_aa: CASSSGTGSGGYTF
v_call: TRBV7-8; clone_size: -; j_call: TRBJ1-1; d_call: -; cdr3_nt: TGTGCCAGCAGCCCCGCAGGGTCTGAAGCTTTCTTT; cdr3_aa: CASSPAGSEAFF
v_call: TRBV14; clone_size: -; j_call: TRBJ1-1; d_call: -; cdr3_nt: TGTGCCAGCAGCCAGCAGGGTTACACTGAAGCTTTCTTT; cdr3_aa: CASSQQGYTEAFF